A selection of T cell receptor beta chains follows, all from one sample in a study of blood T cells in healthy people across ages. TCRdb reanalysed the 5' RACE reads using MiXCR and keeps one entry per CDR3 protein. Among about 800,000 distinct CDR3 sequences listed, 35% to 60% were seen once. The sequenced sample consisted of blood. The source of these receptors is a man older than 75 in good health. CDR3s include the opening cysteine and the closing phenylalanine or tryptophan. The D gene is left open where the match is weak. Some rows have no size entry. The others give once, few or many, or a class for an expanded clone.

v_call	j_call	cdr3_length	clone_size	d_call	cdr3_aa	cdr3_nt
TRBV7-8	TRBJ1-1	16	few	.	CASSLGRGSRNTEAFF	TGTGCCAGCAGCTTAGGGCGGGGGTCGAGGAACACTGAAGCTTTCTTT
TRBV28	TRBJ2-1	16	.	.	CASRPGRASSYNEQFF	TGTGCCAGCAGGCCGGGGAGAGCGAGCTCCTACAATGAGCAGTTCTTC
TRBV7-2	TRBJ2-7	16	.	.	CASLSRVGGGPYEQYF	TGTGCCAGCCTCTCCCGAGTGGGGGGCGGACCCTACGAGCAGTACTTC
TRBV5-6	TRBJ2-1	15	.	TRBD2	CASSSVAVGGDEQFF	TGTGCCAGCAGCTCCGTCGCCGTCGGGGGGGATGAGCAGTTCTTC
TRBV12-3/TRBV12-4	TRBJ2-5	13	few	.	CASSLEKQGPQYF	TGTGCCAGCAGTTTAGAGAAACAGGGCCCCCAGTACTTC
TRBV29-1	TRBJ1-2	12	.	.	CSVEDSSYGYTF	TGCAGCGTTGAAGATTCGAGCTATGGCTACACCTTC
TRBV11-3	TRBJ2-7	15	.	TRBD2	CASSPVGGRRGEQYF	TGTGCCAGCAGCCCTGTAGGCGGGAGGAGGGGCGAGCAGTACTTC
TRBV24-1	TRBJ2-1	16	many	TRBD1	CATSDLRGLSQDEQFF	TGTGCCACCAGTGATTTAAGGGGGCTGTCACAGGATGAGCAGTTCTTC
TRBV12-3/TRBV12-4	TRBJ2-2	14	.	.	CASSFDLGFGELFF	TGTGCCAGCAGTTTTGATTTGGGCTTCGGGGAGCTGTTTTTT
TRBV4-2	TRBJ2-7	16	many	TRBD2	CASSQADSRGAYEQYF	TGTGCCAGCAGCCAAGCGGATTCGCGGGGGGCCTACGAGCAGTACTTC
TRBV12-3/TRBV12-4	TRBJ2-3	15	few	.	CASSDDRLGTDVQYF	TGTGCCAGCAGTGACGACCGACTGGGCACAGATGTGCAGTATTTT
TRBV7-6	TRBJ1-2	14	few	.	CASSPGHQNYGYTF	TGTGCCAGCAGCCCGGGACACCAAAACTATGGCTACACCTTC
TRBV6-1	TRBJ1-1	13	.	.	CASSDKLIAEAFF	TGTGCCAGCAGTGATAAGTTAATCGCTGAAGCTTTCTTT
TRBV4-3	TRBJ2-1	16	.	.	CASSQDFGVASNEQFF	TGCGCCAGCAGCCAAGATTTCGGGGTTGCGAGCAATGAGCAGTTCTTC
TRBV6-5	TRBJ2-7	16	.	.	CASSSPMATGSYEQYF	TGTGCCAGCAGTAGCCCCATGGCTACTGGGTCCTACGAGCAGTACTTC
TRBV11-2	TRBJ2-1	23	.	.	CASSLKSRGEQYFGAGTPNEQFF	.
TRBV5-1	TRBJ1-4	13	.	TRBD1	CASQQGAGEKLFF	TGCGCCAGTCAACAGGGGGCCGGCGAAAAACTGTTTTTT
TRBV7-2	TRBJ2-7	15	.	TRBD2	CVSSLGLTSGYEQYF	TGTGTCAGCAGCTTAGGCTTGACTAGCGGTTACGAGCAGTACTTC
TRBV7-2	TRBJ2-7	15	.	TRBD2	CASSANAGLAYEQYF	TGTGCCAGCAGCGCCAACGCGGGACTAGCTTACGAGCAGTACTTC
TRBV20-1	TRBJ2-7	10	few	.	CSAKDYEQYF	TGCAGTGCTAAAGACTACGAGCAGTACTTC
TRBV27	TRBJ1-1	15	few	.	CASSPRGNRNTEAFF	TGTGCCAGCAGCCCTCGGGGGAACAGGAACACTGAAGCTTTCTTT
TRBV6-2/TRBV6-3	TRBJ2-7	15	once	TRBD2	CASRTPRAGADEQYF	TGTGCCAGCAGGACCCCTCGAGCGGGAGCCGACGAGCAGTACTTC
TRBV29-1	TRBJ1-1	14	.	.	CSAVPGGKNTEAFF	TGCAGCGCCGTCCCCGGGGGGAAGAACACTGAAGCTTTCTTT
TRBV12-3/TRBV12-4	TRBJ2-1	16	few	TRBD1	CASSSSGTGSRLEQFF	TGTGCCAGCAGTTCCTCCGGGACAGGGTCCAGGTTGGAGCAGTTCTTC
TRBV20-1	TRBJ2-5	12	.	TRBD1	CSAAQGEETQYF	TGCAGTGCTGCCCAGGGGGAGGAGACCCAGTACTTC
TRBV7-3	TRBJ2-3	17	.	TRBD1	CASSLRGQGARTDTQYF	TGTGCCAGCAGCCTACGGGGACAGGGGGCCCGCACAGATACGCAGTATTTT
TRBV5-1	TRBJ1-3	16	.	TRBD1	CASSFAGTETGNTIYF	TGCGCCAGCAGCTTTGCTGGGACAGAGACTGGAAACACCATATATTTT
TRBV7-8	TRBJ2-3	16	.	TRBD1	CASSYGTGASTDTQYF	TGTGCCAGCAGCTACGGGACAGGGGCTAGCACAGATACGCAGTATTTT
TRBV7-2	TRBJ2-3	13	.	.	CASSSGAMDTQYF	TGTGCCAGCAGCTCCGGGGCGATGGATACGCAGTATTTT
TRBV11-2	TRBJ1-1	15	.	.	CASSNRRIMNTEAFF	TGTGCCAGCAGCAATCGACGGATTATGAACACTGAAGCTTTCTTT
TRBV7-9	TRBJ2-7	13	.	.	CASSSTPSYGQYF	TGTGCCAGCAGCTCAACACCTTCCTACGGGCAGTACTTC
TRBV21-1	TRBJ1-2	16	.	.	CASSKEVRGTKDGYTF	TGTGCCAGCAGCAAAGAAGTTAGGGGGACAAAGGATGGCTACACCTTC
TRBV28	TRBJ2-3	15	few	.	CASSSRGASTDTQYF	TGTGCCAGCAGTTCGCGGGGCGCTAGCACAGATACGCAGTATTTT
TRBV28	TRBJ1-2	12	once	.	CASSLRRGGYTF	TGTGCCAGCAGTTTACGCCGGGGTGGCTACACCTTC
TRBV20-1	TRBJ1-5	12	few	.	CSASRATQPQHF	TGCAGTGCTAGCAGGGCAACTCAGCCCCAGCATTTT
TRBV6-1	TRBJ1-1	15	.	.	CASRARGAQNTEAFF	TGTGCCAGCAGAGCACGGGGGGCGCAGAACACTGAAGCTTTCTTT
TRBV24-1	TRBJ2-1	14	.	TRBD1	CATSGGQAYNEQFF	TGTGCCACCAGCGGTGGACAGGCTTACAATGAGCAGTTCTTC
TRBV4-2	TRBJ2-1	16	.	TRBD1	CASSPPGQSSYNEQFF	TGTGCCAGCAGCCCACCGGGACAGAGCTCCTACAATGAGCAGTTCTTC
TRBV27	TRBJ1-1	15	few	.	CASSLLAPRLGEAFF	TGTGCCAGCAGTTTATTGGCCCCCCGTCTTGGTGAAGCTTTCTTT
TRBV10-2	TRBJ2-7	13	.	.	CASTRGETYEQYF	TGCGCCAGCACTAGGGGGGAAACCTACGAGCAGTACTTC
TRBV6-5	TRBJ1-2	15	.	TRBD1	CASNSQGSVNYGYTF	TGTGCCAGCAACTCACAGGGGAGCGTTAACTATGGCTACACCTTC
TRBV5-1	TRBJ1-4	16	few	.	CASRTGTIATNEKLFF	TGCGCCAGCAGAACCGGGACCATTGCAACTAATGAAAAACTGTTTTTT
TRBV9	TRBJ2-5	14	few	.	CASSAPGHTETQYF	TGTGCCAGCAGCGCCCCGGGACATACTGAGACCCAGTACTTC
TRBV7-2	TRBJ1-1	12	.	.	CASSLRTGAAFF	TGTGCCAGCAGCCTCAGAACAGGCGCGGCTTTCTTT
TRBV27	TRBJ2-7	16	once	TRBD2	CASSPSTLAGGYEQYF	TGTGCCAGCAGTCCTTCGACGTTAGCGGGGGGCTACGAGCAGTACTTC
TRBV9	TRBJ2-1	12	.	.	CASSPQRDEQFF	TGTGCCAGCAGCCCCCAGCGGGATGAGCAGTTCTTC
TRBV7-2	TRBJ2-1	14	.	TRBD2	CASSLAGVSWEQFF	TGTGCCAGCAGTTTAGCGGGAGTAAGTTGGGAGCAGTTCTTC
TRBV2	TRBJ2-5	15	.	.	CASSEGRPDQETQYF	TGTGCCAGCAGTGAAGGGCGGCCAGATCAAGAGACCCAGTACTTC
TRBV12-3/TRBV12-4	TRBJ1-2	14	.	.	CASSFSGGAYGYTF	TGTGCCAGCAGTTTTTCGGGGGGCGCCTATGGCTACACCTTC